Following are 4 T cell receptor beta chains from one sample sequenced in a study of blood T cell repertoires in COVID-19. Libraries were prepared by immunoSEQ multiplex PCR; TCRdb keeps only in-frame clonotypes and omits some of them. The table shows about 480,000 clones, with approximately 91% occurring only once. Sequencing was performed on peripheral blood. The source of these receptors is a woman aged 45-59 years with COVID-19, enrolled during active disease.

V usage is TRBV6-5 and J usage is TRBJ1-2, with 10 nucleotides matching TRBD1. The CDR3 covers 15 residues. Germline loops: CDR1 MNHEY, CDR2 SVGAGI. The V gene end was trimmed by 0 bases and the J gene end by 7 bases; junction bases not matched to a gene: 5. The CDR3 region is CASSYSRDRGGGYTF. For the CDR3, the DNA is TGTGCCAGCAGTTACTCCCGGGACAGGGGTGGTGGCTACACCTTC.

This clone was observed a few times. The rearrangement joins TRBV6-2 or TRBV6-3 to TRBJ1-4, with a weak D call TRBD1 (5 bases). Trimming removed 3 bases from V and 5 bases from J, with 10 bases in between. The V gene's germline CDR1 is MNHEY and CDR2 SVGEGT. The CDR3 has 14 amino acids. CDR3 region: CASSYGAGNEKLFF. CDR3 DNA: TGTGCCAGCAGTTATGGGGCTGGGAATGAAAAACTGTTTTTT.

The chain combines TRBV5-1 with TRBJ2-2; 7 nucleotides match TRBD2. The length of the CDR3 is 16 residues. Germline loops: CDR1 SGHRS, CDR2 YFSETQ. V shed 4 bases and J 1 base; nucleotides not matched to a gene: 7. The CDR3, as DNA: TGCGCCAGCAGCCCGGATGGGGGGGTGAACACCGGGGAGCTGTTTTTT. Residues: CASSPDGGVNTGELFF.

This rearrangement joins TRBV30 to TRBJ1-3, with TRBD1 matching 10 bases. Trimming took 3 bases from V and 5 from J; bases not matched to a gene: 1. Germline V gives CDR1 GTSNPN, CDR2 SVGIG (reference sequence). The CDR3 covers 13 residues. CDR3 in DNA: TGTGCCTGGAGGACAGGGGGCAGAAACACCATATATTTT. Its protein is CAWRTGGRNTIYF.